The entry below gives a single T cell receptor (beta chain) sequence along with its context. These data are taken from a study of blood T cell repertoires in COVID-19. At the level of the study: COVID-19 samples collected from the United States, Italy and Spain covered acute and convalescent phases.

This CDR3 is 15 amino acids long. CDR1 is SGHAT, CDR2 FQNNGV, per germline. V lost 6 bases and J lost 2, with 11 bases in between. Generated by immunoSEQ multiplex PCR, the TCRdb table keeps only in-frame clones and is missing some. The sample yields approximately 140,000 clones, roughly four fifths seen once. The receptor comes from a human donor in a cohort sampled during active COVID-19. Sequences were obtained from peripheral blood. V is TRBV11-2 and J is TRBJ1-6; D possibly corresponds to TRBD1 (5 bases). The CDR3 here is CASSRRVAYNSPLHF. CDR3 DNA: TGTGCCAGCAGTCGCAGGGTGGCCTATAATTCACCCCTCCACTTT.